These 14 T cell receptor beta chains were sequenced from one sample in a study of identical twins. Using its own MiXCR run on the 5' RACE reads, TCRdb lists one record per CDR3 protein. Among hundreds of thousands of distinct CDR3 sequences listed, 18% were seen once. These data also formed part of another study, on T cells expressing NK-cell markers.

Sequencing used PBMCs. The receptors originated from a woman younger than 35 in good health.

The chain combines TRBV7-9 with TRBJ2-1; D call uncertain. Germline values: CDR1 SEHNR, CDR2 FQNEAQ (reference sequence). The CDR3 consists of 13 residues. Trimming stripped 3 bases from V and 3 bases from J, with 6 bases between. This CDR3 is CASSFNNYNEQFF. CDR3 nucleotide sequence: TGTGCCAGCAGCTTTAACAACTACAATGAGCAGTTCTTC.

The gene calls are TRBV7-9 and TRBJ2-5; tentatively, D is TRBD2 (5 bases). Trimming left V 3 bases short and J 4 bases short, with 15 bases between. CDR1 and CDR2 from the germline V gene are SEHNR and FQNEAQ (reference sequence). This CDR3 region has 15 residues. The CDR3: CASSFEGSGSETQYF. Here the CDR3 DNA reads TGTGCCAGCAGCTTCGAAGGGTCGGGGTCAGAGACCCAGTACTTC.

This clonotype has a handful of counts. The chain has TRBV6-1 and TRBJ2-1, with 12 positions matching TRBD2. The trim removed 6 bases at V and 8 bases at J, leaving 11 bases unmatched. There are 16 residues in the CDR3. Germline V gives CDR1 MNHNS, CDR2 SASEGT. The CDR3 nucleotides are TGTGCCAGCAGCCCGACTAGCGGGAGATCTCTAGATGAGCAGTTCTTC. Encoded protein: CASSPTSGRSLDEQFF.

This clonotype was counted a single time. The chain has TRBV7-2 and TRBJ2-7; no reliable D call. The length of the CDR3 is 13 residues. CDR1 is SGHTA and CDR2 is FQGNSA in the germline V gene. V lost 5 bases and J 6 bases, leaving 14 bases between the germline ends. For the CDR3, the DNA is TGTGCCAGCAGCACGGTTGAGTGGGCCGAGCAGTACTTC. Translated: CASSTVEWAEQYF.

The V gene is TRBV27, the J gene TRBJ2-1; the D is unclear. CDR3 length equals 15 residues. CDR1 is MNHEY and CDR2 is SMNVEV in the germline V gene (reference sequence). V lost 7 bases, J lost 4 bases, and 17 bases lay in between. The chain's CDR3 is CASTSLAGGYNEQFF. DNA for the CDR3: TGTGCCAGCACTTCCTTAGCTGGCGGTTACAATGAGCAGTTCTTC.

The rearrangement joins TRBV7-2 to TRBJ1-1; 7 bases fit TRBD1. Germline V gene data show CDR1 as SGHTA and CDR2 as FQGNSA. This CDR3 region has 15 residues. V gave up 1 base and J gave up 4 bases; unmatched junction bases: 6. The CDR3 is CASSLGFRGSTEAFF. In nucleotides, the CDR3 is TGTGCCAGCAGCTTAGGGTTCAGGGGGAGCACTGAAGCTTTCTTT.

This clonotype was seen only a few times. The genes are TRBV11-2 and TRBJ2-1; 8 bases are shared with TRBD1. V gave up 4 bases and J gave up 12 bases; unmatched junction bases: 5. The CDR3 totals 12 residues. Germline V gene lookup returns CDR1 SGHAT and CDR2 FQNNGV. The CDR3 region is CASSSRQGMQFF. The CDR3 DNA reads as TGTGCCAGCAGCTCCCGACAGGGGATGCAGTTCTTC.

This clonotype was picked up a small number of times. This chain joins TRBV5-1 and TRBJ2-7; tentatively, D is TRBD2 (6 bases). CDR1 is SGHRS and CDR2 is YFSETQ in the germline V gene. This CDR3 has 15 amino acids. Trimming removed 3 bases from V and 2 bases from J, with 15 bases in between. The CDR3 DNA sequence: TGCGCCAGCAGCTGGACACCGGGACTGGCCTACGAGCAGTACTTC. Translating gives CASSWTPGLAYEQYF.

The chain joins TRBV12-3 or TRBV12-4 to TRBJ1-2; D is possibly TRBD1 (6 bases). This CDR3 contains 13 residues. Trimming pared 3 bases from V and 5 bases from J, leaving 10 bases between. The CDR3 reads CASSFLGGYGYTF. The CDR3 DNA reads TGTGCCAGCAGTTTTTTAGGGGGATATGGCTACACCTTC.

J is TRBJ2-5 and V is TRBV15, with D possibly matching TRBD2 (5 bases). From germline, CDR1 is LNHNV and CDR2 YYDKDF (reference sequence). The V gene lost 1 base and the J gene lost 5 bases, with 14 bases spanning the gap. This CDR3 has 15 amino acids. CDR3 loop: CATSRVASGYETQYF. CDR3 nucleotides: TGTGCCACCAGCAGAGTAGCTTCGGGGTACGAGACCCAGTACTTC.

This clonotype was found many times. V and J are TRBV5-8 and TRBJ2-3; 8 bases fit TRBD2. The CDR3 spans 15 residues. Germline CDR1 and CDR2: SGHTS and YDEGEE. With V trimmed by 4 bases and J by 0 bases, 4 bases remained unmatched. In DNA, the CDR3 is TGTGCCAGCAGCGAGGGACTAGGGAGCACAGATACGCAGTATTTT. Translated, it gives CASSEGLGSTDTQYF. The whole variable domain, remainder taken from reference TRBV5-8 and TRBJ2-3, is EAGVTQSPTHLIKTRGQQATLRCSPISGHTSVYWYQQALGLGLQFLLWYDEGEERNRGNFPPRFSGRQFPNYSSELNVNALELEDSALYLCASSEGLGSTDTQYFGPGTRLTVL.

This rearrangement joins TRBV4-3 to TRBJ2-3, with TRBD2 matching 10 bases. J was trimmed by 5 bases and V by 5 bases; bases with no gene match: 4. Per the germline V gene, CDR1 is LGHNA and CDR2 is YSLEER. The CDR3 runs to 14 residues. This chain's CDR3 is CASSIRTSGDTQYF. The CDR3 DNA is TGCGCCAGCAGCATCCGGACTAGCGGAGATACGCAGTATTTT.

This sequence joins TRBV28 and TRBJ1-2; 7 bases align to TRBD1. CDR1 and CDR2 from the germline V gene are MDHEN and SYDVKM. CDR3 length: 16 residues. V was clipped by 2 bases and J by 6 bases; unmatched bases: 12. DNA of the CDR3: TGTGCCAGCAGTTTAATCCGACAGGGTGCCAGAGATGGCTACACCTTC. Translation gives CASSLIRQGARDGYTF.

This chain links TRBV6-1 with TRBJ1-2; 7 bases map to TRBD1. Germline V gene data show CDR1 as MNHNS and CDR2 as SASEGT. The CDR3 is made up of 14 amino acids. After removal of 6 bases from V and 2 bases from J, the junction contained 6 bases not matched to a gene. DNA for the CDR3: TGTGCCAGCAGAACCGGCAGGGGGAACTATGGCTACACCTTC. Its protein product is CASRTGRGNYGYTF.